The 23 T cell receptor beta chains below all came from one sample that was sequenced in a study of T cells in localized non-small cell lung cancer. Method: immunoSEQ multiplex PCR; TCRdb's copy keeps in-frame clones and lacks some. The profile covers tens of thousands of clones, with 75% to 85% appearing a single time and less than 9.5% taken by the ten largest. The sequencing used peripheral blood, collected before any cancer treatment. The receptors derive from a female donor older than 55 with stage I lung adenocarcinoma.

The chain is built from TRBV29-1 and TRBJ2-7; 9 nucleotides match TRBD1. The CDR3 consists of 13 residues. The trim removed 5 bases at V and 6 bases at J, leaving 8 bases unmatched. Germline-derived CDR1 and CDR2 are SQVTM and ANQGSEA. This CDR3 reads CSVTGTGYLEQYF. The CDR3 bases are TGCAGCGTTACCGGGACAGGGTATCTCGAGCAGTACTTC.

The genes are TRBV6-5 and TRBJ2-7; 7 bases map to TRBD2. The germline V gene has CDR1 MNHEY and CDR2 SVGAGI. After removal of 4 bases from V and 5 bases from J, the junction contained 8 bases not matched to a gene. The length of the CDR3 is 14 residues. As DNA, the CDR3 is TGTGCCAGCAGTTTAATGACTAGCCACAACGAGCAGTACTTC. It specifies CASSLMTSHNEQYF.

The chain joins TRBV7-2 to TRBJ2-1; a weak D match, TRBD2 (6 bases). Trimming took off 3 bases at V and 7 bases at J, with 13 bases between the two ends. From germline, CDR1 is SGHTA and CDR2 FQGNSA. This CDR3 comprises 14 residues. The CDR3 region is CASSLTRTANEQFF. As DNA, the CDR3 is TGTGCCAGCAGCTTGACTAGAACGGCGAATGAGCAGTTCTTC.

The table lists this clone with a few counts. V usage is TRBV29-1 and J usage is TRBJ2-7, with D maybe TRBD2 (7 bases). V was trimmed by 3 bases and J by 4 bases, leaving 10 bases between them. This CDR3 contains 12 residues. The germline CDR1 and CDR2 sequences are SQVTM and ANQGSEA. The chain's CDR3 is CSVEGGLYEQYF. The CDR3 DNA follows: TGCAGCGTTGAGGGGGGGCTGTACGAGCAGTACTTC.

The rearrangement joins TRBV7-2 to TRBJ2-2, with D uncertain. V lost 0 bases and J lost 0, with 5 bases in between. Germline CDR1 and CDR2: SGHTA and FQGNSA. The CDR3 covers 15 residues. The CDR3 region has the DNA TGTGCCAGCAGCTTAGCCGGTGCGAACACCGGGGAGCTGTTTTTT. Encoded protein: CASSLAGANTGELFF.

This rearrangement joins TRBV30 to TRBJ2-2, with 10 bases matching TRBD2. J gave up 4 bases and V 3 bases, and 2 bases lay outside the gene matches. The CDR3 extends over 14 amino acids. CDR1 is GTSNPN, CDR2 SVGIG, per germline (reference sequence). The CDR3, as DNA: TGTGCCTGGAGACGACTAGCGGGCACCGGGGAGCTGTTTTTT. This translates into CAWRRLAGTGELFF. Drawing the rest from reference TRBV30 and TRBJ2-2, the complete variable domain is SQTIHQWPATLVQPVGSPLSLECTVEGTSNPNLYWYRQAAGRGLQLLFYSVGIGQISSEVPQNLSASRPQDRQFILSSKKLLLSDSGFYLCAWRRLAGTGELFFGEGSRLTVL.

This clone was detected a few times. The CDR3 DNA sequence: TGTGCCAGCAGCTTCCTCCCCGGGACAGGGGAGAACACTGAAGCTTTCTTT. It is translated as CASSFLPGTGENTEAFF. V usage is TRBV13 and J usage is TRBJ1-1; 10 nucleotides align to TRBD1. CDR1 and CDR2 (germline): PRHDT, FYEKMQ (reference sequence). The CDR3 extends over 17 amino acids. Trimming at V came to 3 bases and at J to 1 base, leaving 8 bases not matched to a gene.

The rearrangement joins TRBV4-3 to TRBJ1-1; the D gene is possibly TRBD1 (6 bases). CDR1 is LGHNA, CDR2 YSLEER, per germline. V lost 0 bases and J 6 bases, leaving 11 bases between the germline ends. This CDR3 spans 14 amino acids. The CDR3 nucleotides read TGCGCCAGCAGCCAAGATTCAGGGGTCGCTGAAGCTTTCTTT. This encodes CASSQDSGVAEAFF.

In its sample, this clone is medium-sized. V and J are TRBV6-4 and TRBJ2-2; 8 bases are a match to TRBD2. CDR1 and CDR2 from the germline V gene are MRHNA and SNTAGT. CDR3 size: 16 residues. The V segment lost 2 bases and the J segment 1 base; nucleotides outside the gene matches: 3. The CDR3 nucleotides are TGTGCCAGCAGTGACGTAGCGGGGATGAACACCGGGGAGCTGTTTTTT. It encodes CASSDVAGMNTGELFF.

The chain carries TRBV4-1 and TRBJ2-1, with 9 bases lining up with TRBD2. J was trimmed by 4 bases and V by 1 base; bases with no gene match: 5. The CDR3 has 16 residues. Germline assignment: CDR1 MGHRA and CDR2 YSYEKL. The CDR3 sequence: CASSQAGLARYNEQFF. In nucleotides, the CDR3 is TGCGCCAGCAGCCAAGCCGGACTAGCGAGGTACAATGAGCAGTTCTTC.

The chain combines TRBV20-1 with TRBJ1-2, with TRBD1 matching over 9 bases. V shed 5 bases and J 6 bases; nucleotides not matched to a gene: 1. The CDR3 has 11 amino acids. Germline V gene data show CDR1 as DFQATT and CDR2 as SNEGSKA (reference sequence). This CDR3 reads CSARTGDGYTF. As DNA, the CDR3 is TGCAGTGCTCGGACAGGGGATGGCTACACCTTC.

This chain connects TRBV4-3 to TRBJ1-1; no clear D. V lost 0 bases to trimming and J lost 5 bases, with 10 bases between them. Germline V gene sequence: CDR1 LGHNA, CDR2 YSLEER. The CDR3 has 14 amino acids. The CDR3 coding sequence is TGCGCCAGCAGCCAAGATATGGTCGGGACTGAAGCTTTCTTT. Translated: CASSQDMVGTEAFF.

This chain joins TRBV7-2 and TRBJ1-2; a possible D gene is TRBD1 (6 bases). V was pared by 5 bases and J by 7 bases, with 23 bases between. The CDR3 totals 16 residues. The germline gives CDR1 SGHTA, CDR2 FQGNSA. This CDR3 is CASSPQQGPENGGYTF. The CDR3 DNA reads TGTGCCAGCAGCCCTCAACAGGGACCCGAGAATGGTGGCTACACCTTC.

About this clone: A read error may account for a junction end that differs from germline. The chain recombines TRBV6-1 with TRBJ2-2; D remains unclear. The CDR3 has 14 amino acids. Germline V gene lookup returns CDR1 MNHNS and CDR2 SASEGT. DNA for the CDR3: TGTGCCGGCAGTGCCACAAGGAACACCGGGGAGCTGTTTTTT. Protein sequence: CAGSATRNTGELFF.

The rearrangement links TRBV25-1 to TRBJ2-7; D is uncertain. V was shortened by 4 bases and J by 0 bases, with 7 bases between the two germline ends. CDR1 is MGHDK and CDR2 is SYGVNS in the germline V gene. The CDR3 covers 13 residues. CDR3 region: CASSGFSSYEQYF. In nucleotides, the CDR3 is TGTGCCAGCAGTGGGTTCAGCTCCTACGAGCAGTACTTC.

The chain carries TRBV2 and TRBJ1-3, with D perhaps TRBD1 (5 bases). Germline lookup yields CDR1 SNHLY and CDR2 FYNNEI. This CDR3 region has 14 residues. The V end was cut by 5 bases, the J end by 2 bases, with 10 bases between. This CDR3 is CASSYKGTGNTIYF. The CDR3, as DNA: TGTGCCAGCAGTTACAAGGGGACTGGAAACACCATATATTTT.

In its sample, this clone was seen once. The V and J genes are TRBV7-9 and TRBJ1-1; D is unresolved. Trimming removed 4 bases at V and 4 bases at J, with 7 bases between. Germline CDR1 is SEHNR and CDR2 is FQNEAQ (reference sequence). The CDR3 length is 12 residues. CDR3 sequence: CASSSGFTEAFF. CDR3 in DNA: TGTGCCAGCAGCTCGGGATTCACTGAAGCTTTCTTT.

J is TRBJ2-7 and V is TRBV5-1, with 11 bases fitting TRBD1. The CDR3 is 15 residues long. J was trimmed by 1 base and V by 5 bases; bases with no gene match: 5. Germline values: CDR1 SGHRS, CDR2 YFSETQ. Here the CDR3 reads CASRWGQGVSYEQYF. DNA of the CDR3: TGCGCCAGCAGATGGGGACAGGGGGTTTCCTACGAGCAGTACTTC.

This sequence joins TRBV19 and TRBJ1-1; the D is unclear. Deletions cut 7 bases from V and 7 bases from J, with 16 bases between. Germline lookup yields CDR1 LNHDA and CDR2 SQIVND (reference sequence). This CDR3 has 13 residues. The CDR3 DNA reads as TGTGCCAGTAAGAGAGGCGCGGGTGATGAAGCTTTCTTT. Residues: CASKRGAGDEAFF. Full variable domain (outside the CDR3, taken from reference TRBV19 and TRBJ1-1): DGGITQSPKYLFRKEGQNVTLSCEQNLNHDAMYWYRQDPGQGLRLIYYSQIVNDFQKGDIAEGYSVSREKKESFPLTVTSAQKNPTAFYLCASKRGAGDEAFFGQGTRLTVV.

V usage is TRBV2 and J usage is TRBJ2-5; the D gene is possibly TRBD2 (6 bases). The germline CDR1 and CDR2 sequences are SNHLY and FYNNEI. Trimming took off 6 bases at V and 1 base at J, with 21 bases between the two ends. The CDR3 sequence is 17 residues long. In nucleotides, the CDR3 is TGTGCCAGCAGCCCAAAAGGGACTCTAACCTCCCAAGAGACCCAGTACTTC. Translated: CASSPKGTLTSQETQYF.

CDR3 sequence reads: CASSFYSGGTANEQFF. The CDR3 DNA sequence: TGTGCCAGCAGCTTTTACAGCGGGGGGACCGCCAATGAGCAGTTCTTC. The V and J genes are TRBV7-9 and TRBJ2-1; TRBD2 matches at 9 bases. The CDR3 extends over 16 amino acids. Germline loops: CDR1 SEHNR, CDR2 FQNEAQ (reference sequence). The V and J ends lost 3 bases and 6 bases, in that order; junction bases with no gene match: 9.

V is TRBV30 and J is TRBJ2-7, with a weak D call TRBD2 (6 bases). Germline CDR1 is GTSNPN and CDR2 is SVGIG (reference sequence). CDR3 size: 14 residues. Trimming removed 4 bases from V and 2 bases from J, with 15 bases in between. The CDR3 reads CAWKRRGPTYEQYF. Written as DNA, the CDR3 is TGTGCCTGGAAACGGCGGGGTCCTACCTACGAGCAGTACTTC.

The gene calls are TRBV2 and TRBJ2-5; D not resolved. The last part of the DNA fits TRBJ2-7 better; the J call may be wrong. The germline gives CDR1 SNHLY, CDR2 FYNNEI. The CDR3 runs to 10 residues. CDR3: CASRAYEQYF. In DNA form, the CDR3 reads TGTGCCAGCAGGGCCTACGAGCAGTACTTC.